This TCR beta chain was recorded in a study of Graves' ophthalmopathy and Graves' hyperthyroidism. A remark on this clonotype: An end of the junction does not agree with germline; a read error may underlie this.

CDR1 and CDR2 (germline): SGHDN, FVKESK. The CDR3 is made up of 14 amino acids. As the template, RNA transcripts were used to amplify TCR beta CDR3 regions. HTBI primers served in a first-round RT-PCR, which a second-round multiplex PCR followed. Each CDR3 protein is one row after TCRdb ran MiXCR on the multiplex PCR reads. The sample has some 48,000 distinct CDR3 sequences, 50% seen once. The specimen was peripheral blood. V gene TRBV14 combines with J gene TRBJ2-5; tentatively, D is TRBD1 (5 bases). This receptor was taken from an adult man with Graves' ophthalmopathy. The CDR3 nucleotides are TGTGCCAGCAGTCAAGACCAGGGATGGGGGACCCAGTACTTC. It translates to CASSQDQGWGTQYF.